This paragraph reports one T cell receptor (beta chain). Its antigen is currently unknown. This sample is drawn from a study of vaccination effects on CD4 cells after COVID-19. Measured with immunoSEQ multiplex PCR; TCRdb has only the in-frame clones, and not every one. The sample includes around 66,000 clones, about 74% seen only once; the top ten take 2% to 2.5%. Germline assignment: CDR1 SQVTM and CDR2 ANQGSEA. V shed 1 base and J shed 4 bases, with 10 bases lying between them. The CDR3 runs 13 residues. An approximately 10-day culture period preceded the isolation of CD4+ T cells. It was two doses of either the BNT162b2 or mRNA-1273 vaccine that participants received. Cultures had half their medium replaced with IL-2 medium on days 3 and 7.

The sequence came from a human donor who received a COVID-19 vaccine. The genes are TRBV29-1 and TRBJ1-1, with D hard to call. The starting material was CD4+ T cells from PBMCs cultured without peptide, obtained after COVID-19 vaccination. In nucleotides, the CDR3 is TGCAGCGTTGAAGGTCAGATTGGCACTGAAGCTTTCTTT. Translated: CSVEGQIGTEAFF.